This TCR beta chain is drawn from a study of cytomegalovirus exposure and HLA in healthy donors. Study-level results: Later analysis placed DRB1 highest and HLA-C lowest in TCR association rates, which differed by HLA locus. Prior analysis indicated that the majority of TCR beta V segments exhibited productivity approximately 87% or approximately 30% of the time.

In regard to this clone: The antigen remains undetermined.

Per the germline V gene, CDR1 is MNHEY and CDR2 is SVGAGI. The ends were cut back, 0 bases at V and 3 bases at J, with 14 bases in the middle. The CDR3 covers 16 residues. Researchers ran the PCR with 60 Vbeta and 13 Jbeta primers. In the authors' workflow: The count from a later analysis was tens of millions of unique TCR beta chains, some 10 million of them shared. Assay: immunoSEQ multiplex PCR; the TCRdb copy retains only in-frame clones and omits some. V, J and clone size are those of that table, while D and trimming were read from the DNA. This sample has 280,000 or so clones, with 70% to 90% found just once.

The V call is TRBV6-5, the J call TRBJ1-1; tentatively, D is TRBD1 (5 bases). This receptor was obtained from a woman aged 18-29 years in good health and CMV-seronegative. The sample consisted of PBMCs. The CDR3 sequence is CASSYSWGRVDTEAFF. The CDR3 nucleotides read TGTGCCAGCAGTTACTCCTGGGGCAGGGTGGACACTGAAGCTTTCTTT.